What follows are 21 T cell receptor beta chains derived from one specimen sequenced in a study of blood T cells in healthy people across ages. A second about 6 to 12 cycle PCR used barcoded and J-beta primers. TCRdb itself ran the 5' RACE reads through MiXCR, one entry per CDR3 protein. This sample yields roughly 800,000 distinct CDR3 sequences, of which roughly 24% are seen a single time; about 2.9% belongs to the top ten. These data also featured in a second study, about T cells of mothers and their children.

Sequencing was carried out using blood. The receptors stem from a boy between 10 and 17 years old in good health.

V gene TRBV5-5 combines with J gene TRBJ2-3; D is ambiguous. Germline V gene sequence: CDR1 SGHKS, CDR2 YYEKEE (reference sequence). CDR3 length: 12 residues. V gave up 3 bases and J gave up 6 bases, with 8 bases separating them. The CDR3 DNA sequence: TGTGCCAGCAGCTACTTAGTGGATACGCAGTATTTT. Its translation is CASSYLVDTQYF.

At least ten counts were recorded for this clonotype. The chain is built from TRBV4-1 and TRBJ2-7; tentatively, D is TRBD1 (6 bases). Germline assignment: CDR1 MGHRA and CDR2 YSYEKL. The CDR3 spans 19 residues. V gave up 0 bases and J gave up 5 bases, with 26 bases separating them. The CDR3: CASSQDQGSRGADGHEQYF. DNA of the CDR3: TGCGCCAGCAGCCAAGATCAAGGGAGCAGGGGCGCAGATGGCCACGAGCAGTACTTC.

This chain joins TRBV5-4 and TRBJ1-1; a weak D match, TRBD1 (5 bases). The CDR3 consists of 12 residues. Germline V gene data show CDR1 as SGHNT and CDR2 as YYREEE (reference sequence). V was pared by 2 bases and J by 14 bases, with 16 bases between. CDR3 DNA: TGTGCCAGCAGCTTAAGTGAGACAGTACAATTCTTT. This codes for CASSLSETVQFF.

The chain uses TRBV27 and TRBJ1-2, with D maybe TRBD1 (5 bases). CDR3 length: 15 amino acids. Per germline, CDR1 MNHEY and CDR2 SMNVEV (reference sequence). Trimming shortened V by 3 bases and J by 2 bases, and 13 bases separated the two germline ends. CDR3 sequence (DNA): TGTGCCAGCAGTTTCTCGGGGGTGGTAAACTATGGCTACACCTTC. Encoded protein: CASSFSGVVNYGYTF.

This clonotype was picked up many times. The chain uses TRBV6-5 and TRBJ1-1, with D perhaps TRBD1 (5 bases). The CDR3 extends over 14 amino acids. V lost 2 bases to trimming and J lost 2 bases, with 9 bases between them. From germline, CDR1 is MNHEY and CDR2 SVGAGI. The CDR3 loop is CASSYRGPNTEAFF. The CDR3 DNA follows: TGTGCCAGCAGTTACCGGGGACCTAACACTGAAGCTTTCTTT.

The chain couples TRBV12-3 or TRBV12-4 to TRBJ2-7; D not resolved. V dropped 3 bases and J dropped 7 bases, with 16 bases sitting between them. CDR3 size: 14 residues. Written as DNA, the CDR3 is TGTGCCAGCAGTTTGAAAGGGCCTTCTAAGGAGCAGTACTTC. The encoded protein is CASSLKGPSKEQYF.

The chain joins TRBV5-1 to TRBJ2-7, with TRBD1 identical over 10 bases. Per the germline V gene, CDR1 is SGHRS and CDR2 is YFSETQ. V shed 4 bases and J 2 bases; nucleotides not matched to a gene: 6. The CDR3 consists of 15 residues. The CDR3: CASSNADRGAYEQYF. DNA of the CDR3: TGCGCCAGCAGCAACGCGGACAGGGGGGCCTACGAGCAGTACTTC.

This chain connects TRBV24-1 to TRBJ2-5; TRBD2 agrees at 9 bases. Germline values: CDR1 KGHDR, CDR2 SFDVKD. V was clipped by 2 bases and J by 2 bases; unmatched bases: 8. This CDR3 has 17 residues. CDR3 nucleotide sequence: TGTGCCACCAGTGATTCTCAGCGGGGGGACATTCAAGAGACCCAGTACTTC. Residues: CATSDSQRGDIQETQYF.

The chain combines TRBV4-2 with TRBJ2-7; tentative D call: TRBD2 (5 bases). V was shortened by 1 base and J by 1 base, with 11 bases between the two germline ends. CDR3 length: 15 residues. Germline CDR1 and CDR2: LGHNA and YNFKEQ. The CDR3 loop reads CASSQAAWTSYEQYF. The CDR3 DNA is TGTGCCAGCAGCCAAGCGGCATGGACTTCCTACGAGCAGTACTTC.

The V gene is TRBV29-1, the J gene TRBJ1-2; 8 bases align to TRBD1. The CDR3 totals 12 residues. Trimming cost V 7 bases and J 10 bases; bases outside gene matches: 11. The germline V gene has CDR1 SQVTM and CDR2 ANQGSEA. This CDR3 reads CSGETGAGDYTF. In DNA, the CDR3 is TGCAGCGGTGAGACAGGGGCGGGGGACTACACCTTC.

V gene TRBV5-1 combines with J gene TRBJ1-2, with D uncertain. CDR1 and CDR2 from the germline V gene are SGHRS and YFSETQ. Trimming left V 3 bases short and J 7 bases short, with 10 bases between. There are 12 residues in the CDR3. The CDR3 protein is CASSSVSGGYTF. CDR3 coding DNA: TGCGCCAGCAGCTCCGTCAGCGGTGGCTACACCTTC.

This clonotype was observed a single time. The rearrangement links TRBV27 to TRBJ2-3, with TRBD1 matching over 12 bases. Germline V gives CDR1 MNHEY, CDR2 SMNVEV (reference sequence). Trimming at V came to 2 bases and at J to 5 bases, leaving 5 bases not matched to a gene. CDR3 size: 16 residues. CDR3 region: CASSLAGTGGLDTQYF. CDR3 bases: TGTGCCAGCAGTTTAGCCGGGACAGGGGGCCTAGATACGCAGTATTTT.

This sequence joins TRBV3-1 and TRBJ2-7; D is unresolved. Germline CDR1 is LGHDT and CDR2 is YNNKEL (reference sequence). The CDR3 has 15 amino acids. Trimming removed 2 bases at V and 2 bases at J, with 13 bases between. The CDR3 sequence is CASSQRASGAYEQYF. The DNA of the CDR3 is TGTGCCAGCAGCCAAAGGGCCTCCGGAGCCTACGAGCAGTACTTC.

This clonotype has a handful of counts. The chain employs TRBV10-2 and TRBJ1-2; 8 bases line up with TRBD1. Per the germline V gene, CDR1 is WSHSY and CDR2 is SAAADI. The CDR3 is 12 amino acids. Germline trimming cut 3 bases from V and 13 bases from J; bases unmatched to any gene: 7. CDR3: CASSDSRTGRTF. The CDR3 DNA reads TGCGCCAGCAGTGACTCCCGGACAGGGCGCACCTTC.

V usage is TRBV29-1 and J usage is TRBJ2-5; TRBD1 matches 12 bases. The J call may be in error: the DNA end matches TRBJ2-7 better. The CDR3 sequence is 15 residues long. CDR1 is SQVTM and CDR2 is ANQGSEA in the germline V gene. CDR3 sequence reads: CSVAPGDRGLNEQYF. The CDR3 bases are TGCAGCGTTGCCCCGGGGGACAGGGGGCTCAACGAGCAGTACTTC.

In its sample, this clonotype was seen many times. The chain joins TRBV6-1 to TRBJ2-4; 13 bases line up with TRBD2. Trimming removed 5 bases from V and 0 bases from J; junction bases left unmatched: 10. The CDR3 loop spans 19 amino acids. The germline CDR1 and CDR2 sequences are MNHNS and SASEGT. The CDR3 DNA reads as TGTGCCAGCAGTCCCTGGACTAGCGGGGGCCTGGGAGCCAAAAACATTCAGTACTTC. Translated, it gives CASSPWTSGGLGAKNIQYF.

The V and J genes are TRBV6-6 and TRBJ1-2; 12 bases match TRBD1. Germline V lookup: CDR1 MNHNY, CDR2 SVGAGI (reference sequence). Germline trimming cut 2 bases from V and 7 bases from J; bases unmatched to any gene: 8. This CDR3 region has 16 residues. The CDR3 is CASSYAPGQGAFGYTF. In DNA, the CDR3 is TGTGCCAGCAGTTACGCACCGGGACAGGGGGCGTTTGGCTACACCTTC.

V usage is TRBV6-6 and J usage is TRBJ1-1; D gene uncertain. This CDR3 is built from 13 residues. CDR1 is MNHNY and CDR2 is SVGAGI in the germline V gene (reference sequence). Trimming pared 2 bases from V and 4 bases from J, leaving 8 bases between. The CDR3 here is CASSYEAGTEAFF. The DNA for the CDR3 is TGTGCCAGCAGTTACGAGGCAGGCACTGAAGCTTTCTTT.

This clonotype showed up many times. This chain connects TRBV6-6 to TRBJ2-1; D may be TRBD1 (5 bases). The CDR3 loop spans 14 amino acids. V lost 3 bases and J 3 bases, leaving 9 bases between the germline ends. CDR1 MNHNY and CDR2 SVGAGI come from the germline V gene (reference sequence). DNA of the CDR3: TGTGCCAGCAGTTATTCCAGGGTCTACAATGAGCAGTTCTTC. It yields the protein CASSYSRVYNEQFF.

This clonotype was seen ten or more times. The J gene is TRBJ2-5, the V gene TRBV19, with 12 positions matching TRBD2. CDR1 and CDR2 (germline): LNHDA, SQIVND (reference sequence). The trim removed 9 bases at V and 2 bases at J, leaving 4 bases unmatched. This CDR3 is built from 14 residues. The DNA for the CDR3 is TGTGCCAGCAGGACTAGCGGGGCGCAAGAGACCCAGTACTTC. Amino acid sequence: CASRTSGAQETQYF.

Only a few counts were recorded for this clonotype. The V gene is TRBV5-1, the J gene TRBJ2-7, with TRBD1 matching 7 bases. V gave up 5 bases and J gave up 6 bases; unmatched junction bases: 8. The CDR3 is 13 residues long. The germline CDR1 and CDR2 sequences are SGHRS and YFSETQ. The CDR3 DNA follows: TGCGCCAGCAGGTCGGGGACAGTCAGCGAGCAGTACTTC. It encodes CASRSGTVSEQYF. Using reference TRBV5-1 and TRBJ2-7 for the parts outside the CDR3, the full variable domain is KAGVTQTPRYLIKTRGQQVTLSCSPISGHRSVSWYQQTPGQGLQFLFEYFSETQRNKGNFPGRFSGRQFSNSRSEMNVSTLELGDSALYLCASRSGTVSEQYFGPGTRLTVT.